The source of this T cell receptor (beta chain) is a study of T cells in localized non-small cell lung cancer. As to this clone: Its target is not known.

Sequencing was performed with immunoSEQ multiplex PCR; in TCRdb, only in-frame clones are kept and a portion is missing. The table records 30,000 to 35,000 clones, around 93% of them present only once. The CDR3 loop spans 19 amino acids. V lost 2 bases to trimming and J lost 4 bases; unmatched junction nucleotides: 13. The germline CDR1 and CDR2 sequences are SGHVS and FQNEAQ. Study-wide findings and caveats: The highest T cell clonality was in uninvolved adjacent lung, above tumor. Because sequencing included only one region (of the tumor), heterogeneity remains possible. Adjacent lung held a median roughly 50 of the top 100 tumor clones. Higher adjacent-lung clonality was associated with shorter survival.

The chain is built from TRBV7-8 and TRBJ2-3; the match to TRBD2 covers 12 bases. The input for sequencing was peripheral blood, taken before any cancer treatment. This clonotype was sampled from a female donor aged 60 or older with stage I lung adenocarcinoma. Here the CDR3 DNA reads TGTGCCAGCAGCTTAAACCTCCCGGGGCTAGCGGGGGGGCCAGATACGCAGTATTTT. This translates into CASSLNLPGLAGGPDTQYF.